Listed here are 20 T cell receptor beta chains from one sample, sequenced in a study of control samples from healthy donors and cancer patients. Only in-frame clones appear in the TCRdb table, and some are missing; sequencing was by immunoSEQ multiplex PCR. The table has roughly 120,000 clones, around nine tenths seen once; the top ten hold over 2%. Sequenced sample: blood. Source of these receptors: a woman aged 70-85 years in good health.

This clone was observed a handful of times. The chain recombines TRBV19 with TRBJ2-1; 12 nucleotides agree with TRBD1. The germline V gene encodes CDR1 LNHDA and CDR2 SQIVND (reference sequence). With V trimmed by 5 bases and J by 7 bases, 9 bases remained unmatched. There are 16 residues in the CDR3. Written as DNA, the CDR3 is TGTGCCAGTAGTCACACGGGGACAGGGGGCGGGAATGAGCAGTTCTTC. This translates into CASSHTGTGGGNEQFF.

V is TRBV11-2 and J is TRBJ1-1; TRBD1 aligns across 9 bases. CDR1 is SGHAT, CDR2 FQNNGV, per germline. Trimming took 2 bases from V and 4 from J; bases not matched to a gene: 5. This CDR3 contains 15 residues. The CDR3 DNA reads TGTGCCAGCAGCTTATCTGGACAGGGGAGCACTGAAGCTTTCTTT. Protein sequence: CASSLSGQGSTEAFF.

The rearrangement uses TRBV12-3 or TRBV12-4 and TRBJ2-2; D remains unclear. CDR3 length equals 13 residues. The ends were cut back, 3 bases at V and 7 bases at J, with 9 bases in the middle. DNA for the CDR3: TGTGCCAGCAGTTTGGACCGTCACGGGGAGCTGTTTTTT. It yields the protein CASSLDRHGELFF.

The gene calls are TRBV3-1 (or the pseudogene TRBV3-2) and TRBJ2-5, with 11 positions matching TRBD1. Germline V gives CDR1 LGHDT, CDR2 YNNKEL (reference sequence). CDR3 length equals 15 residues. Trimming took 7 bases from V and 3 from J; bases not matched to a gene: 7. The CDR3: CASTRTGGWEETQYF. The CDR3 region has the DNA TGTGCCAGCACACGGACAGGGGGCTGGGAAGAGACCCAGTACTTC.

V and J are TRBV7-3 and TRBJ2-3, with 7 bases that match TRBD2. CDR1 is SGHTA, CDR2 FQGTGA, per germline. The CDR3 extends over 15 amino acids. With V trimmed by 5 bases and J by 1 base, 6 bases remained unmatched. CDR3 coding DNA: TGTGCCAGCAGCCCCCGGCTAGCGGGCACAGATACGCAGTATTTT. This gives the protein CASSPRLAGTDTQYF.

The V and J genes are TRBV4-1 and TRBJ1-1; TRBD1 aligns across 10 bases. The V and J ends lost 10 bases and 5 bases, in that order; junction bases with no gene match: 16. The V gene's germline CDR1 is MGHRA and CDR2 YSYEKL. The CDR3 is 16 amino acids. In nucleotides, the CDR3 is TGCGCCATCAGAAACCGGACAGGGGGATACGAAACTGAAGCTTTCTTT. This encodes CAIRNRTGGYETEAFF.

The chain combines TRBV15 with TRBJ1-1; D remains ambiguous. The V end was cut by 1 base, the J end by 1 base, with 4 bases between. The CDR3 consists of 13 residues. Germline CDR1 LNHNV, CDR2 YYDKDF (reference sequence). CDR3 sequence reads: CATSRVENTEAFF. CDR3 coding DNA: TGTGCCACCAGCAGAGTGGAGAACACTGAAGCTTTCTTT. The whole variable domain, filled in from reference TRBV15 and TRBJ1-1, reads DAMVIQNPRYQVTQFGKPVTLSCSQTLNHNVMYWYQQKSSQAPKLLFHYYDKDFNNEADTPDNFQSRRPNTSFCFLDIRSPGLGDTAMYLCATSRVENTEAFFGQGTRLTVV.

In its sample, this clone was seen a few times. Other DNA variants within this sample encode the same CDR3. This chain connects TRBV3-1 (or the pseudogene TRBV3-2) to TRBJ1-5; D ambiguous. Germline V gives CDR1 LGHDT, CDR2 YNNKEL (reference sequence). V was shortened by 1 base and J by 0 bases, with 4 bases between the two germline ends. The CDR3 is made up of 14 amino acids. CDR3 bases: TGTGCCAGCAGCCAAGGGAATAGCAATCAGCCCCAGCATTTT. This encodes CASSQGNSNQPQHF.

The V and J genes are TRBV2 and TRBJ1-2; a possible D gene is TRBD1 (5 bases). The CDR3 runs 15 residues. CDR1 is SNHLY and CDR2 is FYNNEI in the germline V gene. Trimming pared 1 base from V and 6 bases from J, leaving 15 bases between. This chain's CDR3 is CASSEVPGGGDGYTF. CDR3 nucleotides: TGTGCCAGCAGTGAAGTACCGGGGGGTGGGGATGGCTACACCTTC.

The V gene is TRBV9, the J gene TRBJ2-3; D not resolved. Trimming removed 2 bases at V and 4 bases at J, with 5 bases between. Germline values: CDR1 SGDLS, CDR2 YYNGEE. The CDR3 is 12 amino acids. CDR3 in amino acids: CASSVEADTQYF. The CDR3 DNA reads as TGTGCCAGCAGCGTCGAGGCAGATACGCAGTATTTT.

This clone showed up just a few times. The chain combines TRBV12-3 or TRBV12-4 with TRBJ2-3; 8 bases agree with TRBD1. V lost 5 bases, J lost 12 bases, and 7 bases stayed unmatched. The CDR3 is 12 amino acids. The CDR3 region is CASSLRDRPQYF. The DNA of the CDR3 is TGTGCCAGCAGTCTCCGGGACAGGCCCCAGTATTTT.

The J gene is TRBJ2-3, the V gene TRBV5-4, with D possibly being TRBD2 (5 bases). Per germline, CDR1 SGHNT and CDR2 YYREEE (reference sequence). The ends were cut back, 2 bases at V and 2 bases at J, with 9 bases in the middle. This CDR3 region has 14 residues. The CDR3: CASSFPGTTDTQYF. Written as DNA, the CDR3 is TGTGCCAGCAGCTTCCCGGGAACCACAGATACGCAGTATTTT.

This chain links TRBV6-5 with TRBJ1-1; 7 nucleotides agree with TRBD1. Germline V gene data show CDR1 as MNHEY and CDR2 as SVGAGI. With 8 bases clipped from V and 0 bases from J, the junction kept 9 bases outside the gene matches. The CDR3 has 15 residues. The CDR3 here is CASSGQRPMNTEAFF. The CDR3 nucleotides read TGTGCCAGCTCGGGACAGCGTCCAATGAACACTGAAGCTTTCTTT.

The J gene is TRBJ1-4, the V gene TRBV2; 7 bases match TRBD1. The germline CDR1 and CDR2 sequences are SNHLY and FYNNEI. The CDR3 extends over 15 amino acids. The J segment lost 7 bases and the V segment lost 1 base, leaving 6 bases of the junction unmatched. The CDR3 DNA follows: TGTGCCAGCAGTGAAGGGCAGGGGGATGGTGAAAAACTGTTTTTT. Amino acid sequence: CASSEGQGDGEKLFF.

The chain recombines TRBV2 with TRBJ1-3; possibly TRBD1 for D (5 bases). The CDR3 sequence is 15 residues long. Germline V gene data show CDR1 as SNHLY and CDR2 as FYNNEI. V was pared by 4 bases and J by 0 bases, with 10 bases between. CDR3 sequence (DNA): TGTGCCAGCAGTGGGGAGGGGATCTCTGGAAACACCATATATTTT. Its protein product is CASSGEGISGNTIYF.

The chain has TRBV7-3 and TRBJ2-4; D gene uncertain. The CDR3 is 13 amino acids. Germline V CDR1 and CDR2: SGHTA, FQGTGA. Trimming shortened V by 0 bases and J by 8 bases, and 8 bases separated the two germline ends. The CDR3 protein is CASSLTGKDIQYF. The CDR3 DNA reads TGTGCCAGCAGCTTAACAGGGAAGGACATTCAGTACTTC. Drawing the rest from reference TRBV7-3 and TRBJ2-4, the complete variable domain is GAGVSQTPSNKVTEKGKYVELRCDPISGHTALYWYRQSLGQGPEFLIYFQGTGAADDSGLPNDRFFAVRPEGSVSTLKIQRTERGDSAVYLCASSLTGKDIQYFGAGTRLSVL.

Here the CDR3 reads CASSFRAEYSNQPQHF. The CDR3 DNA reads TGTGCCAGCAGCTTCAGGGCAGAATATAGCAATCAGCCCCAGCATTTT. The chain uses TRBV5-5 and TRBJ1-5; maybe TRBD1 (5 bases). Germline values: CDR1 SGHKS, CDR2 YYEKEE (reference sequence). The CDR3 has 16 residues. With 2 bases removed from V and 0 bases from J, the gap between germline ends came to 12 bases.

This clone was picked up one time. The V call is TRBV6-5, the J call TRBJ2-7; D remains unclear. This CDR3 region has 12 residues. Trimming pared 7 bases from V and 1 base from J, leaving 8 bases between. Germline V gene sequence: CDR1 MNHEY, CDR2 SVGAGI. CDR3 nucleotide sequence: TGTGCCAGCAAGACCTTATCCTACGAGCAGTACTTC. It is translated as CASKTLSYEQYF.

The rearrangement uses TRBV29-1 and TRBJ1-4; possibly TRBD1 for D (5 bases). V lost 8 bases, J lost 4 bases, and 14 bases lay in between. The CDR3 is 13 residues long. From germline, CDR1 is SQVTM and CDR2 ANQGSEA. CDR3: CSTRLGGNEKLFF. In DNA, the CDR3 is TGCAGCACCCGCCTGGGGGGTAATGAAAAACTGTTTTTT. Full variable domain (rest looked up from reference TRBV29-1 and TRBJ1-4): SAVISQKPSRDICQRGTSLTIQCQVDSQVTMMFWYRQQPGQSLTLIATANQGSEATYESGFVIDKFPISRPNLTFSTLTVSNMSPEDSSIYLCSTRLGGNEKLFFGSGTQLSVL.

This chain links TRBV9 with TRBJ2-6; no clear D gene. The CDR3 extends over 17 amino acids. V was pared by 0 bases and J by 0 bases, with 10 bases between. The germline CDR1 and CDR2 sequences are SGDLS and YYNGEE. Here the CDR3 DNA reads TGTGCCAGCAGCGTAGACCCACACTTCTCTGGGGCCAACGTCCTGACTTTC. As protein: CASSVDPHFSGANVLTF.